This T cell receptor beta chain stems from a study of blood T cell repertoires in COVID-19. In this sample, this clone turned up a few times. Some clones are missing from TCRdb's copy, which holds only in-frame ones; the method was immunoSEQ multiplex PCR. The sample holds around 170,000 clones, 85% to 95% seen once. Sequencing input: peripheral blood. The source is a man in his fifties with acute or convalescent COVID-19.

The CDR3 loop reads CASSVGGYGYTF. The CDR3 nucleotides read TGTGCCAGCAGCGTAGGCGGGTATGGCTACACCTTC. The chain is built from TRBV9 and TRBJ1-2; no definite D call. The CDR3 is 12 residues long. Germline lookup yields CDR1 SGDLS and CDR2 YYNGEE. Between the trimmed V and J ends, which lost 0 bases and 5 bases, there was a span of 5 bases.